The clone carrying this TCR beta chain was recorded at least ten times. Its specificity is unknown. This record comes from a study of Graves' ophthalmopathy and Graves' hyperthyroidism. Germline values: CDR1 MNHEY, CDR2 SVGAGI. The length of the CDR3 is 14 residues. V lost 2 bases, J lost 0 bases, and 5 bases lay in between. Beta-chain TCR CDR3 regions were amplified from RNA transcripts. First-round RT-PCR employed HTBI primers, with a second-round multiplex PCR after it. In TCRdb, the multiplex PCR reads were re-called with MiXCR into one record per CDR3 protein. This sample carries some 520,000 distinct CDR3 sequences, approximately 15% of them seen once, and the ten largest clones take about a tenth. Broader study findings: Most expanded clonotypes in thyroid above 0.001 frequency also showed up in blood.

Ophthalmopathy in the donors was of moderate-to-severe activity, with CAS ≥3, NOSPECS ≥4 and duration under 3 months. The study excluded patients with other autoimmune diseases, uncontrolled infections, pregnancy or lactation. Material: blood. The clonotype originates from a woman in her 30s with Graves' ophthalmopathy. This rearrangement joins TRBV6-5 to TRBJ1-5; no clear D gene. This CDR3 is CASSYMGSNQPQHF. The CDR3 DNA reads TGTGCCAGCAGTTACATGGGTAGCAATCAGCCCCAGCATTTT.